This T cell receptor beta chain is from a study of graft-versus-host responses after intestinal transplantation (TCRdb year 2021). In the study overall: The transplants that recipients got were multivisceral, liver-intestinal, or isolated intestinal. A peak of at least 4% donor T cells among recipient peripheral blood mononuclear cells was the definition used for donor T cell macrochimerism. Samples from a few later patients were sequenced in-house on an Illumina MiSeq with MiXCR processing rather than by the commercial service. Every recipient was given anti-thymocyte globulin induction, followed by 2 to 4 years of maintenance tacrolimus and steroids. After intestinal transplantation, graft-versus-host and host-versus-graft alloreactive T cell clones in the graft, circulation and bone marrow were tracked using bulk TCR-beta CDR3 sequencing. Of the 20 to 25 intestinal transplant recipients enrolled in the cohort, one of whom was a retransplant, a few patients without pretransplant specimens were excluded. To identify alloreactive clones, pre-transplant mixed lymphocyte reaction products were sequenced and then compared with unstimulated pre-transplant donor and recipient T cells.

Intraepithelial and lamina propria lymphocytes were isolated from graft specimens using dithiothreitol, EDTA incubations and collagenase D digestion. Bulk TCR-beta sequencing was performed on serial intestinal graft biopsy specimens collected as late as 600 days after transplant. According to the germline V gene (reference sequence), CDR1 reads WNHNN and CDR2 reads SYGVQD. Measured from the cysteine to the phenylalanine, the CDR3 is 15 residues long. Of the read, only the CDR3 DNA is kept; its 45 bases are in frame from base 1. Beyond this particular receptor, the publication reports: Patients with donor T cell macrochimerism had high GvH to HvG T cell clonal ratios in their allografts. The conclusions were limited by the relatively low number and heterogeneity of the intestinal transplant patients. Early after transplant, peak levels of circulating GvH clones were associated with declines in HvG clones. GvH clones turned up in recipient bone marrow, with some appearing earlier in ileal mucosa or blood, a pattern consistent with an intestinal mucosal origin.

Preparation of the library involved the immunoSEQ multiplex PCR assay. For most patients, genomic DNA was subjected to high-throughput TCR-beta CDR3 sequencing by Adaptive Biotechnologies. As for how the authors treated the data: Adaptive's ImmunoSEQ software was the source of the TCR sequencing data for 15 to 20 patients, while a few other patients were processed with MiXCR and VDJtools. CDR3 nucleotide sequences shared between donor and recipient were removed because their origin could not be assigned. To count as alloreactive, a clone needed at least 2-fold expansion over unstimulated cells and a minimum CFSE-low frequency of 0.002% (template counts) or 0.001% (read counts). A clone was considered mappable if detected in the sequenced pre-transplant spleen, lymph node, or MLR CFSE-low populations of the donor or recipient. Cumulative frequency of alloreactive clones was calculated as a percentage of all sequences weighted by copy number. Held by TCRdb, this immuneACCESS table contains in-frame sequences only and omits some clones. Under half of the omission traces to an unresolved V gene where checked; the cause of the rest is unknown. That table furnishes V, J and clone size, whereas the DNA furnished D and trimming. The sample data list about 17,000 clones, and roughly 78% of these were observed just once. The ten largest clones represent 15% to 20% of the sample.

Comments on this clone: What antigen it recognizes has not been identified. No per-base quality is available; no much larger clone lies one base away.

This receptor chain uses TRBV10-1 and TRBJ2-5; 7 central bases correspond to TRBD1. The J call may not be correct, given that the DNA end is closer to TRBJ2-7. The source of this sequence is a human patient who received an intestinal transplant, so some T cells may come from the graft donor. Sequencing was performed on ileum tissue, taken about 14 weeks after intestinal transplant. The nucleotides read TGCGCCAGCAGTGATTTTCTGGCAGGGGGCTACGAGCAGTACTTC. Protein translation: CASSDFLAGGYEQYF.